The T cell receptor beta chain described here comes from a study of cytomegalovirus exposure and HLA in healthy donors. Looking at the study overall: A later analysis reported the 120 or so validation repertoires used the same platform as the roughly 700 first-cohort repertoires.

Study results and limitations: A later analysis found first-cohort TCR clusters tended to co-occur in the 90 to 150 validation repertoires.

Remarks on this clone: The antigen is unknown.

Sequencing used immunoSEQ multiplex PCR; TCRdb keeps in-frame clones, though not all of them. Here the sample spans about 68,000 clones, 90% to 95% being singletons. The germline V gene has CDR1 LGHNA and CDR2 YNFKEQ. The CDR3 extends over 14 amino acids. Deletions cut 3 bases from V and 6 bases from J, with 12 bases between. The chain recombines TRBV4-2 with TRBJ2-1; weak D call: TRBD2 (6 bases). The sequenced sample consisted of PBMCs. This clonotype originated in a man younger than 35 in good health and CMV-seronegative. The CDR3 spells CASSQAGLPNEQFF. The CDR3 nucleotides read TGTGCCAGCAGCCAGGCGGGACTTCCCAATGAGCAGTTCTTC.